The T cell receptor (beta chain) described here comes from a study of CD8 T cells in Susac syndrome. It was with random hexamers that roughly 0.5 to 1 ug RNA was reverse transcribed. By means of immunoSEQ multiplex PCR, TCR beta CDR3 spanning 54 Vbeta and 13 Jbeta underwent amplification. TCRdb redid the calling of the immunoSEQ multiplex PCR reads with MiXCR, one entry per CDR3 protein. The data show around 150,000 distinct CDR3 sequences, 95% seen once. V shed 5 bases and J shed 3 bases, with 11 bases lying between them. The CDR3 covers 13 residues. Germline V gene lookup returns CDR1 SEHNR and CDR2 FQNEAQ (reference sequence). Negative magnetic isolation gave CD8+ and CD4+ cells; FACS enriched CD8+ TEMRA.

This TCR came from a human donor with Susac syndrome. V and J are TRBV7-9 and TRBJ2-7, with D perhaps assigned TRBD1 or TRBD2 (5 bases each). Material for sequencing was CD4+ T cells from PBMCs. The CDR3 bases are TGTGCCAGCAGCACGGGACGGAACTACGAGCAGTACTTC. It is translated as CASSTGRNYEQYF.